The rows below give T cell receptor beta chains drawn from one sample of a study of shared clonotypes between healthy human individuals. Measured with immunoSEQ multiplex PCR; TCRdb has only the in-frame clones, and not every one. The sample records about 2.2 million clones, about 94% being singletons. The sequenced material came from naive CD8+ T cells from PBMCs. The source of these receptors is a man aged 18 to 35 in good health. Some clones in this sample may be carry-over from other donors' samples. CDR3s include the opening cysteine and the closing phenylalanine or tryptophan. A D gene is named only where the DNA matches it firmly. Part of the rows lack a size; the others show once, few, many or a class for expanded clones.

. | TRBJ1-1 | TRBV11-3 | . | TGTGCCAGCAGCCTTCGGGACGGACAGGAAGCTTTCTTT | CASSLRDGQEAFF
. | TRBJ1-2 | TRBV4-3 | TRBD1 | TGCGCCAGCAGCCGTTCGGACAGGGGAGGGGGCTACACCTTC | CASSRSDRGGGYTF
. | TRBJ2-1 | TRBV4-3 | TRBD2 | TGCGCCAGCAGCCCTGGGACTAGCGGGAGCGATGAGCAGTTCTTC | CASSPGTSGSDEQFF
. | TRBJ1-1 | TRBV27 | . | TGTGCCAGCAGTGCCGTGTGGAACACTGAAGCTTTCTTT | CASSAVWNTEAFF
. | TRBJ2-5 | TRBV9 | TRBD2 | TGTGCCAGCAGCCCGGGACTACAAGAGACCCAGTACTTC | CASSPGLQETQYF
. | TRBJ1-5 | TRBV19 | . | TGTGCCAGTAGTATTATGGGCAATCAGCCCCAGCATTTT | CASSIMGNQPQHF
. | TRBJ2-3 | TRBV19 | . | TGTGCCAGTAGTATATTCAGCATTACAGATACGCAGTATTTT | CASSIFSITDTQYF
. | TRBJ2-7 | TRBV27 | TRBD1 | TGTGCCAGCAGTCAGAGGACAGGGGGTTACTACGAGCAGTACTTC | CASSQRTGGYYEQYF
few | TRBJ1-5 | TRBV28 | TRBD1 | TGTGCCAGCAGTCTAACCCAGACAGGGTCCCAGCCCCAGCATTTT | CASSLTQTGSQPQHF
. | TRBJ2-3 | TRBV29-1 | TRBD2 | TGCAGCGTTGTGGGCAGGGGTAGACCGGACTCTAGCGGGAGGGAAGGAGATACGCAGTATTTT | CSVVGRGRPDSSGREGDTQYF
. | TRBJ2-5 | TRBV5-1 | TRBD2 | TGCGCCAGCAGCGCCGGACTAGCGGGGAGCTTTGGGGAGACCCAGTACTTC | CASSAGLAGSFGETQYF
. | TRBJ1-2 | TRBV28 | . | TGTGCCAGCAGTTTAGCCCCGGGGGGGGTACAGGGCTACACCTTC | CASSLAPGGVQGYTF
once | TRBJ2-5 | TRBV5-1 | TRBD1 | TGCGCCAGCAGCTTAACCCCCCCGGACAGGGGGCTCGTGACCCAGTACTTC | CASSLTPPDRGLVTQYF
. | TRBJ1-2 | TRBV6-5 | . | TGTGCCAGCAGTTACTCGGTCGGGAACTATGGCTACACCTTC | CASSYSVGNYGYTF
. | TRBJ2-7 | TRBV9 | . | TGTGCCAGCAGCGGGGGACATACCTACGAGCAGTACTTC | CASSGGHTYEQYF
. | TRBJ2-7 | TRBV19 | . | TGTGCCAGTAATCCAGGGCACTCCTACGAGCAGTACTTC | CASNPGHSYEQYF
. | TRBJ2-7 | TRBV4-1 | TRBD2 | TGCGCCAGCAGCCAAGAAACGGCGGGAGGGCTCTACGAGCAGTACTTC | CASSQETAGGLYEQYF
. | TRBJ2-2 | TRBV9 | . | TGTGCCAGCAGCGTAGGTCGGACCCCCCCCGGGGAGCTGTTTTTT | CASSVGRTPPGELFF
. | TRBJ2-5 | TRBV27 | TRBD1 | TGTGCCAGCAGTGCTGACAGGGGAGAGGAGACCCAGTACTTC | CASSADRGEETQYF
. | TRBJ2-3 | TRBV28 | . | TGTGCCAGCAGTTTATCCCTTACAGTAACTGCAAGCACAGATACGCAGTATTTT | CASSLSLTVTASTDTQYF
once | TRBJ2-7 | TRBV7-8 | . | TGTGCCAGCAGCTTAGGGCGGGACCACTACGAGCAGTACTTC | CASSLGRDHYEQYF
. | TRBJ2-3 | TRBV25-1 | . | TGTGCCAGCAGTGAATGGGGTGGCCGCACTAGCACAGATACGCAGTATTTT | CASSEWGGRTSTDTQYF
. | TRBJ2-7 | TRBV19 | . | TGTGCCAGTAGTATGGGAGTCGGCGATTCCTACGAGCAGTACTTC | CASSMGVGDSYEQYF
once | TRBJ2-3 | TRBV5-4 | . | TGTGCCAGCAGGCCGGTGGGGGTGAAGGTCACAGATACGCAGTATTTT | CASRPVGVKVTDTQYF
. | TRBJ2-1 | TRBV29-1 | . | TGCAGCGTTGATCCCCGTCTCGCTGGGGGGTTCGCAGATAATGAGCAGTTCTTC | CSVDPRLAGGFADNEQFF
. | TRBJ1-5 | TRBV28 | . | TGTGCCAGCAGTTTAGGGCCAGGACAGAGCCGACCCACAAAAGGCAATCAGCCCCAGCATTTT | CASSLGPGQSRPTKGNQPQHF
. | TRBJ1-2 | TRBV5-1 | TRBD1 | TGCGCCAGCAGCTGGGGGACAGGGGGCCTTATAGTGGATGGCTACACCTTC | CASSWGTGGLIVDGYTF
. | TRBJ2-1 | TRBV6-5 | . | TGTGCCAGCAGTCCTGCGAGTTACAATGAGCAGTTCTTC | CASSPASYNEQFF
. | TRBJ2-7 | TRBV7-8 | TRBD1 | TGTGCCAGCAGCGTACCGGGACAGGGAATCCTCCCCTACGAGCAGTACTTC | CASSVPGQGILPYEQYF
. | TRBJ2-3 | TRBV7-9 | . | TGTGCCAGCAGCCAAACCGGGAGTGAAGCAGATACGCAGTATTTT | CASSQTGSEADTQYF
. | TRBJ2-3 | TRBV7-3 | . | TGTGCCAGCAGCTTAACGATGCGGCCGACAGATACGCAGTATTTT | CASSLTMRPTDTQYF
. | TRBJ2-1 | TRBV29-1 | TRBD2 | TGCAGCGTTGAAGAGACTAGCGTCAGCCATGAGCAGTTCTTC | CSVEETSVSHEQFF
. | TRBJ2-1 | TRBV14 | . | TGTGCCAGCAGCCAGGGGGCGGTTGAGCAGTTCTTC | CASSQGAVEQFF
once | TRBJ2-3 | TRBV6-5 | . | TGTGCCAGCAGCCGAGGGGTAGATACGCAGTATTTT | CASSRGVDTQYF
. | TRBJ2-7 | TRBV2 | TRBD1 | TGTGCCAGCAGAATCACAGGGGGCCCCCACTACGAGCAGTACTTC | CASRITGGPHYEQYF
. | TRBJ2-7 | TRBV6-6 | . | TGTGCCAGCAGTTACTCGAACGAGCAGTACTTC | CASSYSNEQYF
. | TRBJ2-1 | TRBV7-6 | . | TGTGCCAGCAGCTTAGCGGAATGGGCAGTTGGCAATGAGCAGTTCTTC | CASSLAEWAVGNEQFF
once | TRBJ1-1 | TRBV10-1 | . | TGCGCCAGCAGTGAGAGGCCTCTAAGGGAGGACACTGAAGCTTTCTTT | CASSERPLREDTEAFF
. | TRBJ2-3 | TRBV28 | . | TGTGCCAGCAGTTTAGCGTGGGGTTCCACAGATACGCAGTATTTT | CASSLAWGSTDTQYF
. | TRBJ1-5 | TRBV10-2 | . | TGCGCCAGCAGTGAGTCAGGACAGATCAATCAGCCCCAGCATTTT | CASSESGQINQPQHF
. | TRBJ2-7 | TRBV7-8 | . | TGTGCCAGCAGCTTAGGAGGAAGGGGTGGACGCGAGCAGTACTTC | CASSLGGRGGREQYF
. | TRBJ2-7 | TRBV7-3 | . | TGTGCCAGCAGCTTAGGCACCTACGAGCAGTACTTC | CASSLGTYEQYF
. | TRBJ2-7 | TRBV28 | TRBD2 | TGTGCCAGCAGTTCCCCACCCCGGTTAGCGGGACCCTACGAGCAGTACTTC | CASSSPPRLAGPYEQYF
once | TRBJ1-6 | TRBV30 | . | TGTGCCTGGACCGAAGCGAGCTCCTATAATTCACCCCTCCACTTT | CAWTEASSYNSPLHF
once | TRBJ2-3 | TRBV18 | . | TGTGCCAGCTCACCAGCTCGGAGCCCCCGTCCCCCCGATACGCAGTATTTT | CASSPARSPRPPDTQYF
once | TRBJ2-5 | TRBV5-6 | TRBD2 | TGTGCCAGCAGCTTGTGGCTAGCGGAGGGATTTGGGGAGACCCAGTACTTC | CASSLWLAEGFGETQYF
. | TRBJ1-1 | TRBV28 | . | TGTGCCAGCAGACGGGACGGAGTAATTCCTGAAGCTTTCTTT | CASRRDGVIPEAFF
. | TRBJ1-2 | TRBV18 | . | TGTGCCAGCTCACCACCCGATACACCTTATGGCTACACCTTC | CASSPPDTPYGYTF
. | TRBJ2-7 | TRBV7-9 | TRBD1 | TGTGCCAGCAGCTTCCCCGTGACAGGGTACGAGCAGTACTTC | CASSFPVTGYEQYF
. | TRBJ2-3 | TRBV5-8 | . | TGTGCCAGCAGCTTGGTCTATTCTAGCACAGATACGCAGTATTTT | CASSLVYSSTDTQYF
once | TRBJ2-7 | TRBV27 | . | TGTGCCAGCAGTGCGATGATGAGTTACGAGCAGTACTTC | CASSAMMSYEQYF
once | TRBJ2-2 | TRBV30 | . | TGTGCCTGGACGTGGGGTGGGGAGCTGTTTTTT | CAWTWGGELFF
. | TRBJ1-1 | TRBV5-5 | . | TGTGCCAGCAGCTTGTCCCCCAACACTGAAGCTTTCTTT | CASSLSPNTEAFF
. | TRBJ2-1 | TRBV29-1 | . | TGCAGCGTAGATGGGGCGGGTGAGCAGTTCTTC | CSVDGAGEQFF
. | TRBJ1-2 | TRBV7-8 | . | TGTGCCAGCAGCTTTTCCCCAAGGGATGGCTACACCTTC | CASSFSPRDGYTF